This TCR beta chain stems from a study of control samples from healthy donors and cancer patients. The method was immunoSEQ multiplex PCR; TCRdb's version includes in-frame clones alone and lacks a portion of them. The sample has some 140,000 clones, about 94% seen once. The V end was cut by 1 base, the J end by 3 bases, with 7 bases between. Per the germline V gene, CDR1 is SGHAT and CDR2 is FQNNGV. The CDR3 is 13 amino acids. This rearrangement joins TRBV11-2 to TRBJ2-7; no definite D call. The receptor was derived from a man aged 35 to 55 in good health. Sequenced: blood. CDR3 loop: CASSLGRFYEQYF. Written as DNA, the CDR3 is TGTGCCAGCAGCTTAGGTCGGTTCTACGAGCAGTACTTC.